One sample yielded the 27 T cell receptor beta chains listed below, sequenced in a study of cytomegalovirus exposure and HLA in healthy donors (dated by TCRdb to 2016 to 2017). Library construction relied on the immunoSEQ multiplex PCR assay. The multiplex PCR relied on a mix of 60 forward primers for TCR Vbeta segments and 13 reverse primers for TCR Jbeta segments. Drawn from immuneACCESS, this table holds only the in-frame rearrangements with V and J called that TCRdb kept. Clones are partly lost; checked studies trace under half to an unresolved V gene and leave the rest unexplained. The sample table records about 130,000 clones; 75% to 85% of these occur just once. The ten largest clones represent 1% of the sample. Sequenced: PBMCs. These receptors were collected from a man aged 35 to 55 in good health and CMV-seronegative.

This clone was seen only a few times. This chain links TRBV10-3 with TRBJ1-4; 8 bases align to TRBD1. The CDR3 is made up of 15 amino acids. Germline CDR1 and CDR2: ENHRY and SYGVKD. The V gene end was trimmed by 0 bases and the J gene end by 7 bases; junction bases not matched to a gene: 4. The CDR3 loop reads CAISESDRELEKLFF. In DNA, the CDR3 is TGTGCCATCAGTGAGTCGGACAGGGAACTTGAAAAACTGTTTTTT.

The CDR3 loop reads CASLTGYGTEAFF. CDR3 nucleotide sequence: TGCGCCAGCTTGACAGGGTATGGCACTGAAGCTTTCTTT. The chain joins TRBV10-2 to TRBJ1-1; 7 bases are shared with TRBD1. This CDR3 comprises 13 residues. V lost 8 bases, J lost 4 bases, and 7 bases stayed unmatched. Germline-derived CDR1 and CDR2 are WSHSY and SAAADI.

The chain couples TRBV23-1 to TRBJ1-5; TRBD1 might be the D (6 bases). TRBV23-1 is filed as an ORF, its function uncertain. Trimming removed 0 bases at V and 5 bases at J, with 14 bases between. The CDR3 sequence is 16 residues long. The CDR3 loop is CASSQSPGVMDQPQHF. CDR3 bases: TGCGCCAGCAGTCAATCCCCAGGGGTAATGGATCAGCCCCAGCATTTT.

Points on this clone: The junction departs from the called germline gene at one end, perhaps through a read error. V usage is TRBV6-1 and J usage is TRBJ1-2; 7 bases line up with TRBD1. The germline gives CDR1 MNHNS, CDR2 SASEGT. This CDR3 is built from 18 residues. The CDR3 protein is CASSEDLWTGRLNYGYTF. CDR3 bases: TGTGCCAGCAGCGAAGACCTTTGGACAGGCCGACTAAACTATGGCTACACCTTC.

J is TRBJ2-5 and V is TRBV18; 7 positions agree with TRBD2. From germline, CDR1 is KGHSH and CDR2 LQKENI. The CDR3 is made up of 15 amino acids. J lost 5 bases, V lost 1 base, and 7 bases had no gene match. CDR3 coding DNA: TGTGCCAGCTCACCACTTGGCGGGAGTGGGGAGACCCAGTACTTC. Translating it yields CASSPLGGSGETQYF.

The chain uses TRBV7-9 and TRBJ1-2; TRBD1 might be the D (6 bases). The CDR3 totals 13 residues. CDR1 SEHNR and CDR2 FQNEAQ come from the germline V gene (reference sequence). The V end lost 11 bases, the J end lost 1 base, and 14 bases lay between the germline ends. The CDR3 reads CAGSTGFNYGYTF. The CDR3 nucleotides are TGTGCCGGGTCGACAGGCTTTAACTATGGCTACACCTTC.

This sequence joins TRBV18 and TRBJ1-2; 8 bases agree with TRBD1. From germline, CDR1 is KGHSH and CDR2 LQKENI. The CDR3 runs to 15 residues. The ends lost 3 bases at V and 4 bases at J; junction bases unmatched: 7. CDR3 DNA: TGTGCCAGCTCACCCCAGACAGGGGAAGGCTATGGCTACACCTTC. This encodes CASSPQTGEGYGYTF.

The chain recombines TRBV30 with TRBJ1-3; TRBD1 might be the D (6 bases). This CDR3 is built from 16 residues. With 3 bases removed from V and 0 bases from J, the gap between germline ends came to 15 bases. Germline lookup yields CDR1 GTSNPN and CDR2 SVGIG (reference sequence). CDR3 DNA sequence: TGTGCCTGGAGCCGACAGAGACAGGCCTCTGGAAACACCATATATTTT. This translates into CAWSRQRQASGNTIYF.

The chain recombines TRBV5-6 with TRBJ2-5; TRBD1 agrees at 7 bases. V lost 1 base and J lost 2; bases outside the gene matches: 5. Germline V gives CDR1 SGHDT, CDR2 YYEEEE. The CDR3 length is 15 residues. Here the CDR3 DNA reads TGTGCCAGCAGCTTGAGTCCGGGACAGCAAGAGACCCAGTACTTC. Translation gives CASSLSPGQQETQYF.

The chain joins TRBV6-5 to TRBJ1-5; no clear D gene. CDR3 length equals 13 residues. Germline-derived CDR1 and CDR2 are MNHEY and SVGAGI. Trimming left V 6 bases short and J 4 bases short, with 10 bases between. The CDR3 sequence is CASRTGWNQPQHF. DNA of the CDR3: TGTGCCAGCAGAACCGGTTGGAATCAGCCCCAGCATTTT.

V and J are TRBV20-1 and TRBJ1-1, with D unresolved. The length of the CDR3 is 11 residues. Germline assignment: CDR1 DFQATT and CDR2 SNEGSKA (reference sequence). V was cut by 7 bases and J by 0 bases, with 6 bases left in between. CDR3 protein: CSGRMNTEAFF. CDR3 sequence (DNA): TGCAGTGGCAGGATGAACACTGAAGCTTTCTTT.

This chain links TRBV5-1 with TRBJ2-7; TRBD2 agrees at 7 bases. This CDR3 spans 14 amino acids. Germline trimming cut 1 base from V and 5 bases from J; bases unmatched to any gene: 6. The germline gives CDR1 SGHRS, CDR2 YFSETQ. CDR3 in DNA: TGCGCCAGCAGCTTGCGGCGGGGGAGCAACGAGCAGTACTTC. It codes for CASSLRRGSNEQYF.

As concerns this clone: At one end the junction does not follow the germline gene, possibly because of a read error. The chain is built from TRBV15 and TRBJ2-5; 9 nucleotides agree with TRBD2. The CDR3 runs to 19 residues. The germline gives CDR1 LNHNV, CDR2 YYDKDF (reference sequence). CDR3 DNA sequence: TGTGCCACCAGCAGAGATCGTCGAGCGGGGGGCGGCTTGGTAGAGACCCCGTACTTC. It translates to CATSRDRRAGGGLVETPYF.

The CDR3 is CASSYPPGQAYEQYF. The CDR3 DNA follows: TGTGCCAGCAGTTACCCACCGGGACAGGCCTACGAGCAGTACTTC. The chain joins TRBV6-6 to TRBJ2-7; 8 positions match TRBD1. Germline values: CDR1 MNHNY, CDR2 SVGAGI (reference sequence). The CDR3 is 15 residues long. The trim removed 2 bases at V and 2 bases at J, leaving 5 bases unmatched.

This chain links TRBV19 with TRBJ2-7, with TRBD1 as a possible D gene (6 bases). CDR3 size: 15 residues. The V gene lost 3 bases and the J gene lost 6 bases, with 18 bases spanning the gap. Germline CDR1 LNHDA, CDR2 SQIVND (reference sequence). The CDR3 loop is CASSITQDREGEQYF. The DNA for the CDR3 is TGTGCCAGTAGTATCACCCAGGACAGAGAGGGCGAGCAGTACTTC. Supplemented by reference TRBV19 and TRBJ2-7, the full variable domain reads DGGITQSPKYLFRKEGQNVTLSCEQNLNHDAMYWYRQDPGQGLRLIYYSQIVNDFQKGDIAEGYSVSREKKESFPLTVTSAQKNPTAFYLCASSITQDREGEQYFGPGTRLTVT.

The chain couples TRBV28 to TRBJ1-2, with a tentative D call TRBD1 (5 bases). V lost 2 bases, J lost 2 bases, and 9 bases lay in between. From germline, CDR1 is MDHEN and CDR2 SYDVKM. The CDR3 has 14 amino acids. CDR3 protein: CASSLAGRNYGYTF. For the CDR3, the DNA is TGTGCCAGCAGTTTAGCGGGACGGAACTATGGCTACACCTTC.

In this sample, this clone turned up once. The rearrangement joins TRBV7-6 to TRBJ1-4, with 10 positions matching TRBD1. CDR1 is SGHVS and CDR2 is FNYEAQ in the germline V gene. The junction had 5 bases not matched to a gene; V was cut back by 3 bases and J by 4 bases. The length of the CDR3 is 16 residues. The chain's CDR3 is CASSFGTGAINEKLFF. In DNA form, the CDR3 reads TGTGCCAGCAGCTTCGGGACAGGGGCCATTAATGAAAAACTGTTTTTT.

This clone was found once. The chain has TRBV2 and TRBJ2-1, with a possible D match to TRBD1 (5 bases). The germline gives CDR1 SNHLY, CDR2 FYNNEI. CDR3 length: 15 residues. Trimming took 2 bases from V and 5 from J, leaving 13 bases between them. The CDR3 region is CASSESSGNNNEQFF. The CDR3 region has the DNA TGTGCCAGCAGTGAAAGCTCAGGGAATAACAATGAGCAGTTCTTC.

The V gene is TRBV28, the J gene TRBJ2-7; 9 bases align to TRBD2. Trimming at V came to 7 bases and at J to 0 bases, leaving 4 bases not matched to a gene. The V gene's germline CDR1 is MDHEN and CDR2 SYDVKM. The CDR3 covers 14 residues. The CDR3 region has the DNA TGTGCCAGCATAGGGACTAGCAGCTCCTACGAGCAGTACTTC. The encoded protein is CASIGTSSSYEQYF.

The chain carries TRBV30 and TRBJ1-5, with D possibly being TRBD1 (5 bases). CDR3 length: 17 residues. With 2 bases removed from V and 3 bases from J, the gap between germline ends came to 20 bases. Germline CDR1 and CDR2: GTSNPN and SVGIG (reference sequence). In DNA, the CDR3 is TGTGCCTGGAGTCCAAACTTCCTCAGACAGATCAATCAGCCCCAGCATTTT. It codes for CAWSPNFLRQINQPQHF.

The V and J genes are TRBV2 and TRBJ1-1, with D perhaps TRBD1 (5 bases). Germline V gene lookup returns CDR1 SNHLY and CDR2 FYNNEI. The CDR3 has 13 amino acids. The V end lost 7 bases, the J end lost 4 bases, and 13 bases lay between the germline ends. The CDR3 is CASTAGIRTEAFF. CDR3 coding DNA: TGTGCCAGCACTGCAGGGATCCGCACTGAAGCTTTCTTT.

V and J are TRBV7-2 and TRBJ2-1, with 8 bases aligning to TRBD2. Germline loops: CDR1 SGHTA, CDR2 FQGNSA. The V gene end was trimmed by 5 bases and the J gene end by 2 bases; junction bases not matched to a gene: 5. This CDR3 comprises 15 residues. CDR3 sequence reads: CASSVHSGTYNEQFF. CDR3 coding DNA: TGTGCCAGCAGCGTCCATAGCGGGACCTACAATGAGCAGTTCTTC.

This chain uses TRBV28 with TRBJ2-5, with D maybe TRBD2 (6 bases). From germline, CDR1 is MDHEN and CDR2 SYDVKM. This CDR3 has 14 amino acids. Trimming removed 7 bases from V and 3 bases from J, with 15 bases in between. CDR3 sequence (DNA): TGTGCCAGCACCCTGGGAGGTAGGGAAGAGACCCAGTACTTC. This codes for CASTLGGREETQYF.

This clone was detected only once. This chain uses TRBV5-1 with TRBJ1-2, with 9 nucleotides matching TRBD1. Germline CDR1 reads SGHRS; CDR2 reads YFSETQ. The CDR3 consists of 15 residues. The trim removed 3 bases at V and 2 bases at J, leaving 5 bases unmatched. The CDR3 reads CASSSWTGANYGYTF. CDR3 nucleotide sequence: TGCGCCAGCAGCTCGTGGACAGGGGCAAACTATGGCTACACCTTC. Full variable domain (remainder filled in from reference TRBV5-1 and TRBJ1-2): KAGVTQTPRYLIKTRGQQVTLSCSPISGHRSVSWYQQTPGQGLQFLFEYFSETQRNKGNFPGRFSGRQFSNSRSEMNVSTLELGDSALYLCASSSWTGANYGYTFGSGTRLTVV.

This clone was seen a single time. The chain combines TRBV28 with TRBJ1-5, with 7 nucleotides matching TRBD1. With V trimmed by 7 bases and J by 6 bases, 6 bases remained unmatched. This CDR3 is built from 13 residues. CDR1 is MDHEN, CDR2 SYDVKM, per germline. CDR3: CASTSGQAQPQHF. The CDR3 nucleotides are TGTGCCAGCACCTCCGGACAGGCTCAGCCCCAGCATTTT.

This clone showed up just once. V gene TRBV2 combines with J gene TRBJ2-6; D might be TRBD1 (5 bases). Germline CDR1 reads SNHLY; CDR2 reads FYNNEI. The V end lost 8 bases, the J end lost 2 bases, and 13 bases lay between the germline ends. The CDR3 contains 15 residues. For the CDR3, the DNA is TGTGCCAGCGGTGTTAGGACAACTGGGGCCAACGTCCTGACTTTC. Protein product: CASGVRTTGANVLTF.

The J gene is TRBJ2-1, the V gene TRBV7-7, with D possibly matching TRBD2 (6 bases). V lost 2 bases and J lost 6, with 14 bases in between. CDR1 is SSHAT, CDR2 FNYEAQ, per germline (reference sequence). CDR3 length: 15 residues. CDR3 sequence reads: CASSLKLALPNEQFF. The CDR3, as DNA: TGTGCCAGCAGCTTAAAACTAGCCTTACCCAATGAGCAGTTCTTC.